One and the same sample provided the 8 T cell receptor beta chains below, sequenced in a study of blood T cells in healthy people across ages. The second PCR ran about 6 to 12 cycles with a sample-barcoded 5' primer and J-beta primers. A single record per CDR3 protein comes from TCRdb applying MiXCR to the 5' RACE reads. The sample comprises under 700,000 distinct CDR3 sequences, around 24% of which are singletons, and approximately 8.7% rests with the top ten. This sample was also put to use in a study of T cells of mothers and their children.

The source material was blood. Every receptor here comes from a boy between 10 and 17 years old in good health.

This clonotype was detected only a few times. The V call is TRBV29-1, the J call TRBJ1-1, with D possibly being TRBD1 (5 bases). This CDR3 has 13 amino acids. Germline values: CDR1 SQVTM, CDR2 ANQGSEA. Between the trimmed V and J ends, which lost 5 bases and 1 base, there was a span of 11 bases. DNA for the CDR3: TGCAGCGTTCCTGTGACAGAGAACACTGAAGCTTTCTTT. Its translation is CSVPVTENTEAFF.

V usage is TRBV25-1 and J usage is TRBJ2-5; TRBD2 matches at 9 bases. Near its end, the DNA agrees better with TRBJ2-7, so the J call may be wrong. The CDR3 is 14 amino acids. The germline V gene encodes CDR1 MGHDK and CDR2 SYGVNS. The CDR3 nucleotides read TGTGCCAGCAGCGTTAGCGGGAGAGTCCACGAGCAGTACTTC. Translated: CASSVSGRVHEQYF.

The chain joins TRBV7-8 to TRBJ2-6; 8 positions agree with TRBD1. Germline assignment: CDR1 SGHVS and CDR2 FQNEAQ. J lost 3 bases, V lost 6 bases, and 13 bases had no gene match. CDR3 size: 18 residues. DNA of the CDR3: TGTGCCAGCAGAATTGATTGGCAGGGGGCTTTTGGGGCCAACGTCCTGACTTTC. It codes for CASRIDWQGAFGANVLTF.

The rearrangement uses TRBV4-3 and TRBJ1-2; D perhaps matches TRBD1 (6 bases). The CDR3 is 15 amino acids. Trimming took off 4 bases at V and 2 bases at J, with 14 bases between the two ends. CDR1 LGHNA and CDR2 YSLEER come from the germline V gene. CDR3 protein: CASSLGQKNNYGYTF. In nucleotides, the CDR3 is TGCGCCAGCAGCCTCGGACAGAAGAACAACTATGGCTACACCTTC.

The CDR3 here is CASSLNGGLQETQYF. The CDR3 nucleotides are TGTGCCAGCAGCTTAAACGGAGGGCTGCAAGAGACCCAGTACTTC. The chain uses TRBV11-3 and TRBJ2-5; D is perhaps TRBD2 (6 bases). This CDR3 region has 15 residues. Deletions cut 2 bases from V and 2 bases from J, with 12 bases between. CDR1 and CDR2 from the germline V gene are SGHNT and YENEEA.

The J gene is TRBJ2-3, the V gene TRBV20-1; no firm D call. CDR3 size: 15 residues. Germline V gives CDR1 DFQATT, CDR2 SNEGSKA (reference sequence). Trimming took off 3 bases at V and 6 bases at J, with 19 bases between the two ends. The CDR3 loop is CSAREPVERPDTQYF. CDR3 coding DNA: TGCAGTGCTAGGGAGCCTGTGGAGCGCCCGGATACGCAGTATTTT.

This clonotype has more than one count but fewer than ten. This chain links TRBV29-1 with TRBJ1-1; perhaps TRBD1 as D (5 bases). The V gene lost 0 bases and the J gene lost 1 base, with 6 bases spanning the gap. From germline, CDR1 is SQVTM and CDR2 ANQGSEA. The CDR3 runs 13 residues. In DNA, the CDR3 is TGCAGCGTTGAAGATGGACAGAACACTGAAGCTTTCTTT. This gives the protein CSVEDGQNTEAFF.

This clonotype was seen a few times. This rearrangement joins TRBV20-1 to TRBJ2-5; D is unclear. The DNA matches TRBJ2-1 better at its end, which makes the J call doubtful. Germline CDR1 reads DFQATT; CDR2 reads SNEGSKA (reference sequence). This CDR3 has 15 residues. CDR3 bases: TGCAGTGCTCCCATGAAGAAGGCGGCGTCGGGTGAGCAGTTCTTC. It yields the protein CSAPMKKAASGEQFF.